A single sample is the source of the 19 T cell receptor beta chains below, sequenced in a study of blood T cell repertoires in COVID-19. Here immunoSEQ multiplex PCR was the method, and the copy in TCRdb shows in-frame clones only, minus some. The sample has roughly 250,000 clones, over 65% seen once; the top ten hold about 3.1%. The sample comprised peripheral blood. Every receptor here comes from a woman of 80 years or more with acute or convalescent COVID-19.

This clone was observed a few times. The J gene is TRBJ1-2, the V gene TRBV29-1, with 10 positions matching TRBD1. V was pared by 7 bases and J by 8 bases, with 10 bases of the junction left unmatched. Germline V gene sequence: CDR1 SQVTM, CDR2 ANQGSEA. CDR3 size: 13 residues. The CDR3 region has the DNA TGCAGCGCCAGACAGGGGGCGCGAGGAGGCTACACCTTC. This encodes CSARQGARGGYTF. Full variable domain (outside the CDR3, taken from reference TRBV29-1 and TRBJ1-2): SAVISQKPSRDICQRGTSLTIQCQVDSQVTMMFWYRQQPGQSLTLIATANQGSEATYESGFVIDKFPISRPNLTFSTLTVSNMSPEDSSIYLCSARQGARGGYTFGSGTRLTVV.

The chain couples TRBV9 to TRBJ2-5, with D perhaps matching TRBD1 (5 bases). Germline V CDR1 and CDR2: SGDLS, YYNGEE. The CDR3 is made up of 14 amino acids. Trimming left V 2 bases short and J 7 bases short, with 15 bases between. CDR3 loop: CASSVDIVGWTQYF. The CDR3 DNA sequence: TGTGCCAGCAGCGTGGACATCGTCGGGTGGACCCAGTACTTC.

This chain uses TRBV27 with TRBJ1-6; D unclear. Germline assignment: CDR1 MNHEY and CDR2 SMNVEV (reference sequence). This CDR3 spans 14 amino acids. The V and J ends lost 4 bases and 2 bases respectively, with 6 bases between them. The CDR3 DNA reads TGTGCCAGCAGTTACGAGCCCTATAATTCACCCCTCCACTTT. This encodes CASSYEPYNSPLHF.

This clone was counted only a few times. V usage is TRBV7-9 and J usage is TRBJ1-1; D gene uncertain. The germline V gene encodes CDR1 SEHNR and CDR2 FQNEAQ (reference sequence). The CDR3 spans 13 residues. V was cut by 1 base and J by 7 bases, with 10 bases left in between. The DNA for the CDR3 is TGTGCCAGCAGCTTAGACGCGGCCCTTGAAGCTTTCTTT. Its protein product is CASSLDAALEAFF.

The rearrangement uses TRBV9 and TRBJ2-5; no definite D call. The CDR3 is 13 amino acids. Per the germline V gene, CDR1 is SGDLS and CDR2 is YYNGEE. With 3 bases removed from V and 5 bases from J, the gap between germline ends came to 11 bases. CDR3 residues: CASSAPGVETQYF. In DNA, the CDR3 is TGTGCCAGCAGCGCCCCCGGTGTGGAGACCCAGTACTTC.

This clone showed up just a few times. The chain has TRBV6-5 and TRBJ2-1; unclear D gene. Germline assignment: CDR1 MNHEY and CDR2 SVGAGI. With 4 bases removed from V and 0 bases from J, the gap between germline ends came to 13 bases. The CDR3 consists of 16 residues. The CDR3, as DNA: TGTGCCAGCAGTTGCGAACAGTGCAGCTCCTACAATGAGCAGTTCTTC. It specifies CASSCEQCSSYNEQFF.

The CDR3 DNA is TGTGCCAGCAGTGGGGACAGCACCAGGAGGAATTCACCCCTCCACTTT. Residues: CASSGDSTRRNSPLHF. The rearrangement links TRBV6-1 to TRBJ1-6; 7 nucleotides agree with TRBD1. Germline-derived CDR1 and CDR2 are MNHNS and SASEGT. Trimming at V came to 4 bases and at J to 7 bases, leaving 10 bases not matched to a gene. The CDR3 is 16 amino acids.

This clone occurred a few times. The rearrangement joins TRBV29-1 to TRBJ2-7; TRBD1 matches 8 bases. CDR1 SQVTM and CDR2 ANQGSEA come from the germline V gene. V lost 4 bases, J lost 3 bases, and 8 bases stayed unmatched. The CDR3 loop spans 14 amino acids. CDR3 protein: CSVAHGQGFYEQYF. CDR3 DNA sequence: TGCAGCGTTGCCCACGGACAGGGATTCTACGAGCAGTACTTC.

The CDR3 loop reads CASNDPAGNQPQHF. Here the CDR3 DNA reads TGTGCCAGTAACGACCCCGCGGGCAATCAGCCCCAGCATTTT. J is TRBJ1-5 and V is TRBV19; D gene ambiguous. Germline assignment: CDR1 LNHDA and CDR2 SQIVND (reference sequence). This CDR3 spans 14 amino acids. The V and J ends lost 7 bases and 2 bases respectively, with 12 bases between them.

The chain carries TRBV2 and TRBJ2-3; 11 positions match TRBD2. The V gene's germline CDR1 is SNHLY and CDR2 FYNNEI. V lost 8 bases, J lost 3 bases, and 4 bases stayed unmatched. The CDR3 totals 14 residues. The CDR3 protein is CASGGTSGTDTQYF. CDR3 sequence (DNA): TGTGCCAGCGGAGGGACTAGCGGTACAGATACGCAGTATTTT.

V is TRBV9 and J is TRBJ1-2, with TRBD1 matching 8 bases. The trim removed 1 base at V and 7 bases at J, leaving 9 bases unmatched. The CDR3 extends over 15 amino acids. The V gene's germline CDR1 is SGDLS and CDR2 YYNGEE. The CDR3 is CASSVQDRGSSGYTF. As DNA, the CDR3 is TGTGCCAGCAGCGTACAAGACAGGGGTTCTAGTGGCTACACCTTC.

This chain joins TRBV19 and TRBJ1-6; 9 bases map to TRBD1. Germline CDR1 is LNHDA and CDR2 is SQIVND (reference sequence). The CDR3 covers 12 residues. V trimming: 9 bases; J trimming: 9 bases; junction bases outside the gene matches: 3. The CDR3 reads CASGQGSSPLHF. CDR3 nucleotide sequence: TGTGCCAGCGGACAGGGGAGTTCACCCCTCCACTTT. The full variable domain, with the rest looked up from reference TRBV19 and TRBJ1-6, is DGGITQSPKYLFRKEGQNVTLSCEQNLNHDAMYWYRQDPGQGLRLIYYSQIVNDFQKGDIAEGYSVSREKKESFPLTVTSAQKNPTAFYLCASGQGSSPLHFGNGTRLTVT.

CDR3 bases: TGTGCCACCTCTCGAGCAGGGTCAAGCTTTGAAGCTTTCTTT. Its protein product is CATSRAGSSFEAFF. V and J are TRBV6-5 and TRBJ1-1, with D possibly matching TRBD1 (5 bases). The CDR3 contains 14 residues. CDR1 is MNHEY, CDR2 SVGAGI, per germline. V lost 10 bases and J 7 bases, leaving 22 bases between the germline ends.

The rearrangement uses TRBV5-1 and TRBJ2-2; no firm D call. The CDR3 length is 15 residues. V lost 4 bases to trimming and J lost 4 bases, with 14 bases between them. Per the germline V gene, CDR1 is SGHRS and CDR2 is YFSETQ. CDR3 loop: CASSLGQSLTGELFF. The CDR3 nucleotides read TGCGCCAGCAGCCTTGGGCAGTCCCTCACCGGGGAGCTGTTTTTT.

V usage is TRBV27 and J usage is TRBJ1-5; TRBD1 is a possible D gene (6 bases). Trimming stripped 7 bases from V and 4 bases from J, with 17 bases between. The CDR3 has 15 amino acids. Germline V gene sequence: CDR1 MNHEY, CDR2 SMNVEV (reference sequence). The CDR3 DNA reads TGTGCCAGCACCTCAAGGGGGGGGCGGAATCAGCCCCAGCATTTT. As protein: CASTSRGGRNQPQHF.

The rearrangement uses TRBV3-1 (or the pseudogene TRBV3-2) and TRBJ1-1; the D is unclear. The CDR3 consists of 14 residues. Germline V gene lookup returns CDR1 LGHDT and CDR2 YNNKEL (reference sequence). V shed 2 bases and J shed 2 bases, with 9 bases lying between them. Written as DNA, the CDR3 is TGTGCCAGCAGCCAAATGATCCTAAACACTGAAGCTTTCTTT. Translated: CASSQMILNTEAFF.

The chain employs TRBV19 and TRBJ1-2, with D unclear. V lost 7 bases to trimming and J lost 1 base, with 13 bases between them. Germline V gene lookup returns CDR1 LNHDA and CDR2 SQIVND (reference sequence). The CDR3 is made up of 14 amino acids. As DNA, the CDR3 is TGTGCCAGTAACCTCCCCGTCAGTAACTATGGCTACACCTTC. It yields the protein CASNLPVSNYGYTF. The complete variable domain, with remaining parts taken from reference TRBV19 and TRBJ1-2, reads DGGITQSPKYLFRKEGQNVTLSCEQNLNHDAMYWYRQDPGQGLRLIYYSQIVNDFQKGDIAEGYSVSREKKESFPLTVTSAQKNPTAFYLCASNLPVSNYGYTFGSGTRLTVV.

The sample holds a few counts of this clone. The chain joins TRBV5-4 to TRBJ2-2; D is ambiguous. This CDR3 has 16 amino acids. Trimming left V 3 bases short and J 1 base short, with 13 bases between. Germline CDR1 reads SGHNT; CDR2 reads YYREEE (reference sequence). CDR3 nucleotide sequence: TGTGCCAGCAGCTCGTCCTTTTTATTGAACACCGGGGAGCTGTTTTTT. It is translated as CASSSSFLLNTGELFF.

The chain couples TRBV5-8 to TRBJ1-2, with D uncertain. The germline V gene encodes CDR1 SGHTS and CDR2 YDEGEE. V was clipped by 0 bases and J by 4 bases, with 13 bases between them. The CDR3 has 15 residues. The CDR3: CASSLVEGGSYGYTF. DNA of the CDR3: TGTGCCAGCAGCTTGGTAGAGGGCGGGAGCTATGGCTACACCTTC. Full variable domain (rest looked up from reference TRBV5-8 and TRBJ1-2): EAGVTQSPTHLIKTRGQQATLRCSPISGHTSVYWYQQALGLGLQFLLWYDEGEERNRGNFPPRFSGRQFPNYSSELNVNALELEDSALYLCASSLVEGGSYGYTFGSGTRLTVV.